The 28 T cell receptor beta chains reported below all come from one sample, sequenced in a study of blood T cell repertoires in COVID-19. Profiled with immunoSEQ multiplex PCR; TCRdb holds only in-frame clones, not every one. This table holds over 200,000 clones, more than 80% found once. Material for sequencing was PBMCs or T cells enriched from blood (not recorded which). The source is a man aged 25-40 years who had recovered from COVID-19.

The chain has TRBV6-5 and TRBJ2-1; D not resolved. Germline CDR1 MNHEY, CDR2 SVGAGI. This CDR3 has 14 residues. V lost 7 bases and J 4 bases, leaving 14 bases between the germline ends. CDR3 sequence: CASNSPPLYNEQFF. Written as DNA, the CDR3 is TGTGCCAGCAACTCACCTCCCCTATACAATGAGCAGTTCTTC.

V gene TRBV30 combines with J gene TRBJ1-1, with D uncertain. V was pared by 3 bases and J by 3 bases, with 11 bases between. This CDR3 spans 13 amino acids. CDR1 is GTSNPN and CDR2 is SVGIG in the germline V gene (reference sequence). The chain's CDR3 is CAWRPHSHTEAFF. The CDR3 bases are TGTGCCTGGAGACCCCATAGTCACACTGAAGCTTTCTTT.

This sequence joins TRBV4-2 and TRBJ2-4, with 11 bases matching TRBD2. Germline V gives CDR1 LGHNA, CDR2 YNFKEQ. V shed 1 base and J 1 base; nucleotides not matched to a gene: 12. CDR3 length: 20 amino acids. CDR3 residues: CASSQVASGGSFLAKNIQYF. Here the CDR3 DNA reads TGTGCCAGCAGCCAAGTGGCTAGCGGGGGGAGTTTTCTTGCCAAAAACATTCAGTACTTC.

The chain combines TRBV6-5 with TRBJ2-1; 7 bases map to TRBD1. This CDR3 spans 14 amino acids. Germline V CDR1 and CDR2: MNHEY, SVGAGI. With 6 bases clipped from V and 9 bases from J, the junction kept 11 bases outside the gene matches. The CDR3 region is CASRGDREMAEQFF. The CDR3 DNA sequence: TGTGCCAGCAGGGGCGACAGGGAGATGGCTGAGCAGTTCTTC.

The CDR3 DNA reads as TGTGCCAGCTCACCACGGTCAGACTATGGCTACACCTTC. It encodes CASSPRSDYGYTF. The chain couples TRBV18 to TRBJ1-2, with D uncertain. The germline V gene has CDR1 KGHSH and CDR2 LQKENI. The CDR3 contains 13 residues. With 1 base removed from V and 3 bases from J, the gap between germline ends came to 6 bases.

The rearrangement joins TRBV30 to TRBJ1-2; unclear D gene. The CDR3 is 14 amino acids. Germline CDR1 GTSNPN, CDR2 SVGIG (reference sequence). V dropped 0 bases and J dropped 4 bases, with 12 bases sitting between them. CDR3 nucleotides: TGTGCCTGGAGTGTACGTAACACCTTCTATGGCTACACCTTC. Translating it yields CAWSVRNTFYGYTF.

This clone was seen a few times. The chain joins TRBV9 to TRBJ1-4; D is perhaps TRBD1 (5 bases). The CDR3 loop spans 14 amino acids. Germline values: CDR1 SGDLS, CDR2 YYNGEE. The V and J ends lost 0 bases and 3 bases respectively, with 6 bases between them. The CDR3 coding sequence is TGTGCCAGCAGCGTAGTCAGGGCTAATGAAAAACTGTTTTTT. Encoded protein: CASSVVRANEKLFF.

The chain couples TRBV7-2 to TRBJ1-1, with a weak D call TRBD1 (5 bases). V lost 3 bases and J lost 1, with 12 bases in between. Germline loops: CDR1 SGHTA, CDR2 FQGNSA. This CDR3 spans 15 amino acids. The CDR3 region is CASSLGGLTNTEAFF. The CDR3 DNA sequence: TGTGCCAGCAGCTTGGGGGGGTTGACGAACACTGAAGCTTTCTTT.

DNA for the CDR3: TGTGCCAGCAGCGTTGGACAGGATCCCTACGAGCAGTACTTC. It translates to CASSVGQDPYEQYF. The rearrangement uses TRBV9 and TRBJ2-7, with TRBD1 identical over 7 bases. This CDR3 is built from 14 residues. Looked up from germline, CDR1 is SGDLS and CDR2 is YYNGEE. V shed 2 bases and J 2 bases; nucleotides not matched to a gene: 4.

This clone was detected once. This chain uses TRBV7-2 with TRBJ1-3; maybe TRBD1 (5 bases). The CDR3 spans 15 residues. Germline V gene lookup returns CDR1 SGHTA and CDR2 FQGNSA. V dropped 1 base and J dropped 2 bases, with 9 bases sitting between them. CDR3 residues: CASSLVGAAGNTIYF. CDR3 in DNA: TGTGCCAGCAGCTTAGTAGGGGCAGCTGGAAACACCATATATTTT.

The chain is built from TRBV19 and TRBJ1-5, with TRBD1 identical over 10 bases. V lost 0 bases to trimming and J lost 3 bases; unmatched junction nucleotides: 8. The CDR3 totals 18 residues. Germline V CDR1 and CDR2: LNHDA, SQIVND (reference sequence). CDR3 DNA: TGTGCCAGTAGTATAGACCGGGACAGGGGAGGGTCCAATCAGCCCCAGCATTTT. Translated: CASSIDRDRGGSNQPQHF.

This rearrangement joins TRBV7-8 to TRBJ2-2; perhaps TRBD2 as D (7 bases). Germline lookup yields CDR1 SGHVS and CDR2 FQNEAQ. The CDR3 spans 16 residues. The V end lost 7 bases, the J end lost 4 bases, and 19 bases lay between the germline ends. The CDR3 DNA sequence: TGTGCCAGCACCCTCCGGGCGGGGGCGATCACCGGGGAGCTGTTTTTT. Protein product: CASTLRAGAITGELFF.

The J gene is TRBJ2-7, the V gene TRBV5-1, with 8 positions matching TRBD1. V lost 0 bases to trimming and J lost 1 base; unmatched junction nucleotides: 6. This CDR3 has 16 residues. Looked up from germline, CDR1 is SGHRS and CDR2 is YFSETQ. The CDR3 loop is CASSLGQGSGSYEQYF. CDR3 coding DNA: TGCGCCAGCAGCTTGGGACAGGGGAGCGGTTCCTACGAGCAGTACTTC.

The J gene is TRBJ2-5, the V gene TRBV19, with a possible D match to TRBD2 (6 bases). CDR3 length: 15 residues. Germline assignment: CDR1 LNHDA and CDR2 SQIVND (reference sequence). V was shortened by 3 bases and J by 4 bases, with 15 bases between the two germline ends. CDR3 bases: TGTGCCAGTAGTATTTCCGGGAGTCTGGGAGAGACCCAGTACTTC. The encoded protein is CASSISGSLGETQYF.

The chain combines TRBV12-1 with TRBJ2-4; the table's TRBD2 call for D was not verified on the DNA. TRBV12-1 is noted as a pseudogene. The CDR3 length is 18 residues. For the CDR3, the DNA is TGTGCCAGCAGCTTTGACGGCGGGACGTCTTTAGCCAAAAACATTCAGTACTTC. This encodes CASSFDGGTSLAKNIQYF.

The chain joins TRBV13 to TRBJ2-1, with 12 positions matching TRBD2. The CDR3 loop spans 17 amino acids. Germline V gene lookup returns CDR1 PRHDT and CDR2 FYEKMQ (reference sequence). After removal of 0 bases from V and 10 bases from J, the junction contained 10 bases not matched to a gene. The CDR3 nucleotides are TGTGCCAGCAGCTTAGGGAGCCGACTAGCGGGAGAGGAGGAGCAGTTCTTC. Encoded protein: CASSLGSRLAGEEEQFF.

The genes are TRBV6-5 and TRBJ2-2; D is possibly TRBD2 (6 bases). Looked up from germline, CDR1 is MNHEY and CDR2 is SVGAGI. The CDR3 is 13 amino acids. The germline V and J ends were trimmed by 2 bases and 6 bases, with 7 bases remaining between them. In DNA form, the CDR3 reads TGTGCCAGCAGTTACCCGGGGGCCGGGGAGCTGTTTTTT. It codes for CASSYPGAGELFF.

V gene TRBV11-2 combines with J gene TRBJ2-7, with D maybe TRBD2 (5 bases). Germline V gene data show CDR1 as SGHAT and CDR2 as FQNNGV. V lost 5 bases to trimming and J lost 3 bases, with 8 bases between them. CDR3 size: 12 residues. The CDR3, as DNA: TGTGCCAGCAGCAACCGGGGCTACGAGCAGTACTTC. Translation: CASSNRGYEQYF.

On this clone itself: This specimen includes other DNA sequences encoding the same CDR3. The CDR3 region is CASSIKGNQPQHF. For the CDR3, the DNA is TGTGCCAGTAGTATAAAGGGGAATCAGCCCCAGCATTTT. This sequence joins TRBV19 and TRBJ1-5, with a tentative D call TRBD1 (5 bases). Germline CDR1 LNHDA, CDR2 SQIVND (reference sequence). Trimming took 2 bases from V and 4 from J, leaving 6 bases between them. The CDR3 totals 13 residues. Together with reference TRBV19 and TRBJ1-5, the CDR3 gives the full variable domain: DGGITQSPKYLFRKEGQNVTLSCEQNLNHDAMYWYRQDPGQGLRLIYYSQIVNDFQKGDIAEGYSVSREKKESFPLTVTSAQKNPTAFYLCASSIKGNQPQHFGDGTRLSIL.

The gene calls are TRBV6-5 and TRBJ2-2; 12 positions match TRBD2. J lost 6 bases, V lost 2 bases, and 4 bases had no gene match. CDR1 is MNHEY and CDR2 is SVGAGI in the germline V gene. The CDR3 sequence is 16 residues long. CDR3 coding DNA: TGTGCCAGCAGTTACCCCGGACTAGCGGGATCCGGGGAGCTGTTTTTT. It codes for CASSYPGLAGSGELFF.

This clone occurred once. The chain recombines TRBV10-3 with TRBJ1-4; no firm D call. Trimming shortened V by 0 bases and J by 3 bases, and 8 bases separated the two germline ends. CDR1 and CDR2 from the germline V gene are ENHRY and SYGVKD. The CDR3 runs 15 residues. The CDR3 region is CAISESVGPNEKLFF. CDR3 sequence (DNA): TGTGCCATCAGTGAGTCGGTGGGCCCTAATGAAAAACTGTTTTTT.

The V gene is TRBV18, the J gene TRBJ2-7, with 7 bases lining up with TRBD2. The CDR3 length is 15 residues. Per the germline V gene, CDR1 is KGHSH and CDR2 is LQKENI. V was clipped by 0 bases and J by 3 bases; unmatched bases: 5. CDR3 sequence (DNA): TGTGCCAGCTCACCACCGACTAGCATCGGCTACGAGCAGTACTTC. It specifies CASSPPTSIGYEQYF.

The chain links TRBV4-2 to TRBJ1-5; no firm D call. Germline V CDR1 and CDR2: LGHNA, YNFKEQ. The ends were cut back, 1 base at V and 0 bases at J, with 7 bases in the middle. The CDR3 consists of 15 residues. The chain's CDR3 is CASSQATVSNQPQHF. CDR3 coding DNA: TGTGCCAGCAGCCAAGCTACGGTTAGCAATCAGCCCCAGCATTTT.

V gene TRBV28 combines with J gene TRBJ2-5; 10 bases are shared with TRBD1. The CDR3 consists of 15 residues. Losses at the gene ends were 6 bases for V and 4 bases for J; bases not matched to a gene: 8. Germline-derived CDR1 and CDR2 are MDHEN and SYDVKM. Here the CDR3 reads CASRRPTGGAETQYF. As DNA, the CDR3 is TGTGCCAGCAGGAGGCCGACAGGGGGCGCAGAGACCCAGTACTTC.

The rearrangement uses TRBV11-1 and TRBJ1-1; D perhaps matches TRBD1 (6 bases). V dropped 5 bases and J dropped 4 bases, with 17 bases sitting between them. The CDR3 is made up of 15 amino acids. Germline-derived CDR1 and CDR2 are SGHAT and FQDESV (reference sequence). Written as DNA, the CDR3 is TGTGCCAGCAGCCTAGGGGGGACTTGGGGCACTGAAGCTTTCTTT. Protein product: CASSLGGTWGTEAFF.

This sequence joins TRBV19 and TRBJ2-7; 9 bases line up with TRBD1. The CDR3 has 14 amino acids. After removal of 5 bases from V and 2 bases from J, the junction contained 4 bases not matched to a gene. Germline CDR1 reads LNHDA; CDR2 reads SQIVND (reference sequence). The CDR3 is CASSAGTGTYEQYF. For the CDR3, the DNA is TGTGCCAGTAGTGCCGGGACAGGGACCTACGAGCAGTACTTC.

The chain is built from TRBV5-5 and TRBJ1-2; unclear D gene. The germline V gene encodes CDR1 SGHKS and CDR2 YYEKEE (reference sequence). CDR3 length: 14 residues. V was clipped by 1 base and J by 3 bases, with 10 bases between them. The CDR3 here is CASSLLITDYGYTF. The CDR3 DNA sequence: TGTGCCAGCAGCTTGTTAATCACGGACTATGGCTACACCTTC. Supplemented by reference TRBV5-5 and TRBJ1-2, the full variable domain reads DAGVTQSPTHLIKTRGQQVTLRCSPISGHKSVSWYQQVLGQGPQFIFQYYEKEERGRGNFPDRFSARQFPNYSSELNVNALLLGDSALYLCASSLLITDYGYTFGSGTRLTVV.

The chain has TRBV25-1 and TRBJ1-6, with 7 positions matching TRBD1. V gave up 6 bases and J gave up 7 bases; unmatched junction bases: 12. Germline V gene data show CDR1 as MGHDK and CDR2 as SYGVNS. This CDR3 is 16 amino acids long. CDR3 sequence (DNA): TGTGCCAGCAGCCAAACTTTGACAGGGCCGAATTCACCCCTCCACTTT. As protein: CASSQTLTGPNSPLHF.